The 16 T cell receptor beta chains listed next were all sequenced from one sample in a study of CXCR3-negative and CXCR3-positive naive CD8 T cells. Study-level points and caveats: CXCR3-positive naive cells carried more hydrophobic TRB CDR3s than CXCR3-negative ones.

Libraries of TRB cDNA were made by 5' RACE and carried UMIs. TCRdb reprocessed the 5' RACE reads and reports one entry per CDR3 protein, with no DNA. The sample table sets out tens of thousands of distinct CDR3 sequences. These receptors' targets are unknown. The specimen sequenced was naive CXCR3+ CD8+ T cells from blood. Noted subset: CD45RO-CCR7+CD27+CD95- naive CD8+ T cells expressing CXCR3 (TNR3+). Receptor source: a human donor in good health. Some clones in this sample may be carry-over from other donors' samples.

CDR3 sequence: CASSHEGGNLANEQFF. The chain has TRBV4-1 and TRBJ2-1; TCRdb proposes TRBD1, but this gene call is untestable without DNA. Germline V lookup: CDR1 MGHRA, CDR2 YSYEKL. The CDR3 totals 16 residues.

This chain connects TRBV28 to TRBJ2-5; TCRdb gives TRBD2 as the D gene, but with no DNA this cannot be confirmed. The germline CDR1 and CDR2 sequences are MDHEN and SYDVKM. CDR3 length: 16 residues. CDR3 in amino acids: CASSSPGTFYRETQYF.

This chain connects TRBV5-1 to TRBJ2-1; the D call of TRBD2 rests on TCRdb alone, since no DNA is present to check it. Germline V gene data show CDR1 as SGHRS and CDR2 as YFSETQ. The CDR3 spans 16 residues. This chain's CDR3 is CASRAGTSGRAAEQFF.

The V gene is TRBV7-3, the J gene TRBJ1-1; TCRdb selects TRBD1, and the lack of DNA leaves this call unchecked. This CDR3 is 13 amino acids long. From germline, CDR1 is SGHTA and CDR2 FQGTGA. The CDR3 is CASSSSGASEAFF. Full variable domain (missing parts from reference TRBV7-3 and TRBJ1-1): GAGVSQTPSNKVTEKGKYVELRCDPISGHTALYWYRQSLGQGPEFLIYFQGTGAADDSGLPNDRFFAVRPEGSVSTLKIQRTERGDSAVYLCASSSSGASEAFFGQGTRLTVV.

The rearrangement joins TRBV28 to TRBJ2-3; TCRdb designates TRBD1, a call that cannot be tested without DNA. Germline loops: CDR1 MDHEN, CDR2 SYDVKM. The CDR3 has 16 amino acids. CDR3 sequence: CASSLWPDRATDTQYF.

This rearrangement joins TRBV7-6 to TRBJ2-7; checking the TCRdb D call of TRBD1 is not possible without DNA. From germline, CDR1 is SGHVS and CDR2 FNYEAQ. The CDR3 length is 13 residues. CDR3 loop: CASSRGTLYEQYF.

The chain's CDR3 is CAWMKNTEAFF. The chain couples TRBV30 to TRBJ1-1. The CDR3 runs to 11 residues. Germline assignment: CDR1 GTSNPN and CDR2 SVGIG (reference sequence).

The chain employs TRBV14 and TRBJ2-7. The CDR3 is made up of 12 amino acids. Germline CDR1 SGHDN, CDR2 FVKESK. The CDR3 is CASSQGFLEQYF.

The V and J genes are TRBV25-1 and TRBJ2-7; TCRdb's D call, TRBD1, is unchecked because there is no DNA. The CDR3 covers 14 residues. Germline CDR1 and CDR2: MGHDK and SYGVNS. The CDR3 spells CASSDRGDYYEQYF.

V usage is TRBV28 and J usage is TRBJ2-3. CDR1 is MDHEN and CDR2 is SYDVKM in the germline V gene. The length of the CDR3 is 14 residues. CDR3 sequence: CASSLGTSSDTQYF.

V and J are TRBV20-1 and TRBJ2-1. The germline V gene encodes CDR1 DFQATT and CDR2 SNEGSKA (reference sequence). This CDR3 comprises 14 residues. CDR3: CSAGELESYNEQFF.

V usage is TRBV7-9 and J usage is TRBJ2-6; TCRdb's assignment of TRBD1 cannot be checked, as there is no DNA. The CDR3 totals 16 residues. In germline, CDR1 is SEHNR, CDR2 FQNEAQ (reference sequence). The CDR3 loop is CASSLAQGMRANVLTF.

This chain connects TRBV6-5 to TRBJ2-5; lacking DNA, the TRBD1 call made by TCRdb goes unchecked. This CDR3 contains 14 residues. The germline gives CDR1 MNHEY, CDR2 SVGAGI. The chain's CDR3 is CASSQGGPGETQYF.

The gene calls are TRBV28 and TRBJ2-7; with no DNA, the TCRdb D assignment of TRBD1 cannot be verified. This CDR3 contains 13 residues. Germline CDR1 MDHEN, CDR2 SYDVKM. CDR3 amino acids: CASSLGRSHEQYF.

The CDR3 region is CASSQDSAATNTEAFF. J is TRBJ1-1 and V is TRBV4-1. Germline CDR1 is MGHRA and CDR2 is YSYEKL. This CDR3 spans 16 amino acids.

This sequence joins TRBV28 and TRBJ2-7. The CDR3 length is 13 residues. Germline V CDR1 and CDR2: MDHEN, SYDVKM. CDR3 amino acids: CASSFWGSYEQYF. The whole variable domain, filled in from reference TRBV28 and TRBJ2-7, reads DVKVTQSSRYLVKRTGEKVFLECVQDMDHENMFWYRQDPGLGLRLIYFSYDVKMKEKGDIPEGYSVSREKKERFSLILESASTNQTSMYLCASSFWGSYEQYFGPGTRLTVT.